The 18 T cell receptor beta chains below were found in one sample sequenced in a study of follicular helper T cells after annual influenza vaccination. Time point here: 2015-2016 season, pre-vaccination. Using immunoSEQ multiplex PCR, the repertoire was profiled, and TCRdb retains in-frame clones only, with some absent. The profile shows approximately 9,900 clones, 80% to 90% of them singletons. Sequenced here: CXCR5+ CD38- circulating T follicular helper cells from blood, sampled on the day of influenza vaccination. The subset denotes: circulating Tfh, non-naive CD4+CXCR5+PD-1+ (ICOS+CD38+ or ICOS-CD38-). These TCRs come from an adult who received the influenza vaccine.

The V and J genes are TRBV19 and TRBJ1-6; no clear D. Germline V gives CDR1 LNHDA, CDR2 SQIVND (reference sequence). Trimming left V 7 bases short and J 5 bases short, with 6 bases between. The CDR3 spans 12 residues. The CDR3 coding sequence is TGTGCCAGTAACCGGAATAATTCACCCCTCCACTTT. Protein: CASNRNNSPLHF.

V usage is TRBV7-2 and J usage is TRBJ2-1, with 11 bases aligning to TRBD2. From germline, CDR1 is SGHTA and CDR2 FQGNSA. The CDR3 spans 15 residues. J was trimmed by 5 bases and V by 3 bases; bases with no gene match: 3. CDR3 nucleotides: TGTGCCAGCAGCTTTCGTAGCGGGGGGGACAATGAGCAGTTCTTC. Protein sequence: CASSFRSGGDNEQFF.

V usage is TRBV5-1 and J usage is TRBJ2-1; the match to TRBD1 covers 9 bases. The CDR3 covers 17 residues. V was pared by 1 base and J by 8 bases, with 13 bases of the junction left unmatched. Germline loops: CDR1 SGHRS, CDR2 YFSETQ. The CDR3 coding sequence is TGCGCCAGCAGCTTGCTCTCCTCGGGACAGGGTCGGCATGAGCAGTTCTTC. As protein: CASSLLSSGQGRHEQFF.

CDR3 DNA sequence: TGTGCCACCAGCAGAGTAGAAAACAATGAGCAGTTCTTC. Its translation: CATSRVENNEQFF. The V call is TRBV15, the J call TRBJ2-1; D ambiguous. Looked up from germline, CDR1 is LNHNV and CDR2 is YYDKDF (reference sequence). The CDR3 totals 13 residues. V shed 1 base and J shed 5 bases, with 6 bases lying between them.

The genes are TRBV14 and TRBJ2-4; possible D gene TRBD2, 6 bases. Trimming left V 0 bases short and J 11 bases short, with 11 bases between. There are 13 residues in the CDR3. The germline V gene has CDR1 SGHDN and CDR2 FVKESK. This CDR3 is CASSQDKGGVQYF. The CDR3 DNA reads TGTGCCAGCAGCCAAGATAAAGGAGGGGTTCAGTACTTC.

This chain links TRBV5-1 with TRBJ1-1, with D tentatively TRBD1 (6 bases). Between the trimmed V and J ends, which lost 0 bases and 5 bases, there was a span of 14 bases. Germline loops: CDR1 SGHRS, CDR2 YFSETQ. The CDR3 sequence is 15 residues long. The chain's CDR3 is CASSLGTGQGTEAFF. The CDR3 DNA is TGCGCCAGCAGCTTGGGAACAGGGCAGGGGACTGAAGCTTTCTTT.

This sequence joins TRBV5-1 and TRBJ2-7, with D unresolved. Germline V lookup: CDR1 SGHRS, CDR2 YFSETQ. V lost 2 bases to trimming and J lost 0 bases, with 9 bases between them. The CDR3 extends over 14 amino acids. CDR3 nucleotide sequence: TGCGCCAGCAGCTTCTTAGACAACTCCTACGAGCAGTACTTC. Its translation: CASSFLDNSYEQYF.

The chain has TRBV5-4 and TRBJ2-3; the match to TRBD2 covers 9 bases. CDR1 is SGHNT, CDR2 YYREEE, per germline (reference sequence). This CDR3 has 15 amino acids. J gave up 6 bases and V 4 bases, and 9 bases lay outside the gene matches. The CDR3: CASSLGAGGGDTQYF. The CDR3 nucleotides are TGTGCCAGCAGCCTGGGAGCGGGGGGCGGGGATACGCAGTATTTT.

V usage is TRBV6-5 and J usage is TRBJ1-6; no reliable D call. Per the germline V gene, CDR1 is MNHEY and CDR2 is SVGAGI. The V end lost 5 bases, the J end lost 8 bases, and 7 bases lay between the germline ends. The CDR3 consists of 12 residues. This chain's CDR3 is CASSKQDSPLHF. CDR3 DNA: TGTGCCAGCAGTAAGCAGGATTCACCCCTCCACTTT.

The chain combines TRBV19 with TRBJ2-7; TRBD2 matches at 7 bases. CDR1 and CDR2 from the germline V gene are LNHDA and SQIVND (reference sequence). This CDR3 contains 12 residues. J lost 4 bases, V lost 8 bases, and 5 bases had no gene match. The CDR3 region is CASVGGAYEQYF. In DNA, the CDR3 is TGTGCCAGTGTGGGAGGGGCGTACGAGCAGTACTTC.

This chain connects TRBV6-5 to TRBJ1-1; no clear D gene. Trimming pared 4 bases from V and 4 bases from J, leaving 13 bases between. The CDR3 is 14 residues long. In germline, CDR1 is MNHEY, CDR2 SVGAGI. The CDR3 DNA follows: TGTGCCAGCAGTTTCCAAACTGCCATCACTGAAGCTTTCTTT. It encodes CASSFQTAITEAFF.

This chain uses TRBV9 with TRBJ1-2; D unclear. CDR3 size: 15 residues. The germline V and J ends were trimmed by 4 bases and 1 base, with 14 bases remaining between them. The V gene's germline CDR1 is SGDLS and CDR2 YYNGEE. The CDR3 loop is CASSPALGNNYGYTF. The CDR3 coding sequence is TGTGCCAGCAGCCCAGCCTTAGGGAATAACTATGGCTACACCTTC. The full variable domain, completed using reference TRBV9 and TRBJ1-2, is DSGVTQTPKHLITATGQRVTLRCSPRSGDLSVYWYQQSLDQGLQFLIQYYNGEERAKGNILERFSAQQFPDLHSELNLSSLELGDSALYFCASSPALGNNYGYTFGSGTRLTVV.

J is TRBJ2-7 and V is TRBV7-9; D uncertain. The CDR3 consists of 14 residues. Trimming took 1 base from V and 7 from J, leaving 14 bases between them. From germline, CDR1 is SEHNR and CDR2 FQNEAQ (reference sequence). The CDR3 nucleotides read TGTGCCAGCAGCTTAGGAGCAGGTCCCGGGGAGCAGTACTTC. Residues: CASSLGAGPGEQYF.

This chain links TRBV7-8 with TRBJ2-7; D call uncertain. V was pared by 3 bases and J by 3 bases, with 21 bases between. CDR3 size: 17 residues. Germline V gene sequence: CDR1 SGHVS, CDR2 FQNEAQ. The CDR3: CASSFLYQEAGHYEQYF. The CDR3 coding sequence is TGTGCCAGCAGCTTCCTCTACCAAGAGGCAGGCCACTACGAGCAGTACTTC. Together with reference TRBV7-8 and TRBJ2-7, the CDR3 gives the full variable domain: GAGVSQSPRYKVAKRGQDVALRCDPISGHVSLFWYQQALGQGPEFLTYFQNEAQLDKSGLPSDRFFAERPEGSVSTLKIQRTQQEDSAVYLCASSFLYQEAGHYEQYFGPGTRLTVT.

The CDR3 spells CASRRGGYGADQPQHF. The DNA of the CDR3 is TGTGCCAGTAGGCGAGGTGGGTATGGGGCGGATCAGCCCCAGCATTTT. This chain uses TRBV19 with TRBJ1-5, with TRBD1 as a possible D gene (5 bases). Per the germline V gene, CDR1 is LNHDA and CDR2 is SQIVND (reference sequence). Trimming took 6 bases from V and 5 from J, leaving 20 bases between them. The CDR3 runs 16 residues.

The chain has TRBV4-3 and TRBJ2-3, with unresolved D. Germline loops: CDR1 LGHNA, CDR2 YSLEER. The germline V and J ends were trimmed by 0 bases and 1 base, with 11 bases remaining between them. This CDR3 is built from 16 residues. This chain's CDR3 is CASSQDIARRTDTQYF. As DNA, the CDR3 is TGCGCCAGCAGCCAAGATATCGCTAGGCGCACAGATACGCAGTATTTT.

The chain is built from TRBV5-1 and TRBJ1-1; D is unresolved. Deletions cut 0 bases from V and 0 bases from J, with 12 bases between. CDR3 length: 16 residues. Germline CDR1 and CDR2: SGHRS and YFSETQ. The CDR3: CASSLESGPLNTEAFF. Written as DNA, the CDR3 is TGCGCCAGCAGCTTGGAATCCGGCCCGTTGAACACTGAAGCTTTCTTT.

This CDR3 reads CASSQDAQGRAFF. The CDR3 DNA follows: TGCGCCAGCAGCCAAGATGCGCAGGGGCGAGCTTTCTTT. This chain connects TRBV4-3 to TRBJ1-1; the D gene is possibly TRBD1 (6 bases). Germline loops: CDR1 LGHNA, CDR2 YSLEER. Deletions cut 0 bases from V and 10 bases from J, with 12 bases between. CDR3 size: 13 residues.